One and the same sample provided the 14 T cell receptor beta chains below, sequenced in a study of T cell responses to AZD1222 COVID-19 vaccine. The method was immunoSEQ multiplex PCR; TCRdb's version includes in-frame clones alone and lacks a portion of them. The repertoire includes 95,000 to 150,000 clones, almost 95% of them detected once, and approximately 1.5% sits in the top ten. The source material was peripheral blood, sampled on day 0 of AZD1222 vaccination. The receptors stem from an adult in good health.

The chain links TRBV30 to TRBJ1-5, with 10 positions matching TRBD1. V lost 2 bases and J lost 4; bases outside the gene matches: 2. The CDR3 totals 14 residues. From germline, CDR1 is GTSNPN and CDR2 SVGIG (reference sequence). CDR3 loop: CAWSRTGGNQPQHF. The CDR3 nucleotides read TGTGCCTGGAGTCGGACAGGGGGGAATCAGCCCCAGCATTTT. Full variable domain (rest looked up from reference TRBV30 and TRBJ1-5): SQTIHQWPATLVQPVGSPLSLECTVEGTSNPNLYWYRQAAGRGLQLLFYSVGIGQISSEVPQNLSASRPQDRQFILSSKKLLLSDSGFYLCAWSRTGGNQPQHFGDGTRLSIL.

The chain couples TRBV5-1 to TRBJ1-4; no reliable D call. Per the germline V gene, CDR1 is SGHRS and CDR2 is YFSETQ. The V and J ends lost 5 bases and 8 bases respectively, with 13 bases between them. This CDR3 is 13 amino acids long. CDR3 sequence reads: CASSIDLEEKLFF. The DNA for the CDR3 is TGCGCCAGCAGTATTGACCTTGAGGAAAAACTGTTTTTT.

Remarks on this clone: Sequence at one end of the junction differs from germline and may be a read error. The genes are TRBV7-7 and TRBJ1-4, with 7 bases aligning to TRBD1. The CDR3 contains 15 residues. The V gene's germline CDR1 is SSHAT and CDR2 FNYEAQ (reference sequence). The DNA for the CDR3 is TGTGCTAGCAGCTTAGGGACAGTAAGGAATGAAAAACTGTTTTTT. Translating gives CASSLGTVRNEKLFF.

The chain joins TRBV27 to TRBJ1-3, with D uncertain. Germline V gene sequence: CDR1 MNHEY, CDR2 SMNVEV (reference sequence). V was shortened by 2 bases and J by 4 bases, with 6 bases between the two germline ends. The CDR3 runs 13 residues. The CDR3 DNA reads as TGTGCCAGCAGTTTAAGGTTGGGAAACACCATATATTTT. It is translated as CASSLRLGNTIYF.

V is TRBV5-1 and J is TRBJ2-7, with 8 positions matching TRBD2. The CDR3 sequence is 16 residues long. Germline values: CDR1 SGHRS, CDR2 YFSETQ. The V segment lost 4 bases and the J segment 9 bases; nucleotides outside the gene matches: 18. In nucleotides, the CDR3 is TGCGCCAGCAGCCCCACCCCGGGACTAGATTCCTCAGGGCAGTACTTC. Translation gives CASSPTPGLDSSGQYF.

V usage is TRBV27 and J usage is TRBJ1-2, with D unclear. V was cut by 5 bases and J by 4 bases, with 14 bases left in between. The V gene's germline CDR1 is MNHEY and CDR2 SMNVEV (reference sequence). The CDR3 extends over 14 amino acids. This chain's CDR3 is CASSPGSAGYGYTF. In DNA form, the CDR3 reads TGTGCCAGCAGTCCCGGTTCTGCGGGCTATGGCTACACCTTC.

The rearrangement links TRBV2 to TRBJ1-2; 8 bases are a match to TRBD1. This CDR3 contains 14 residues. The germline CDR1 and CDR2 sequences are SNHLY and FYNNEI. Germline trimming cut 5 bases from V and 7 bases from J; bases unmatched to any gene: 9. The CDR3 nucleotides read TGTGCCAGCAGTCGGACAGGGAGGTCGGGTGGCTACACCTTC. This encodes CASSRTGRSGGYTF.

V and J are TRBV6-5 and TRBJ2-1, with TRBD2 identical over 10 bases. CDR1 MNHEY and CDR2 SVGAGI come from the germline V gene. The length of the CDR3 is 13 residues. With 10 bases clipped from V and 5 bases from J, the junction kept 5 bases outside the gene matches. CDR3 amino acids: CATTSGYDNEQFF. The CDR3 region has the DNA TGTGCCACGACTAGCGGGTACGACAATGAGCAGTTCTTC.

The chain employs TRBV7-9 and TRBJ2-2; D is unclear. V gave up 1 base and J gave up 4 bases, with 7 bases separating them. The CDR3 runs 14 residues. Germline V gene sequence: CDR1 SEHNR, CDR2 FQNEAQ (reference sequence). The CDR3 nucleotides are TGTGCCAGCAGCTTAGGGTCCCTCACCGGGGAGCTGTTTTTT. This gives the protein CASSLGSLTGELFF.

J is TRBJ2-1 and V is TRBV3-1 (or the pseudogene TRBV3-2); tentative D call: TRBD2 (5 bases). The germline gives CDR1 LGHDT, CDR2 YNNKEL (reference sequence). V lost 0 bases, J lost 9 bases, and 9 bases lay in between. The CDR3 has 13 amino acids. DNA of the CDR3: TGTGCCAGCAGCCAAGATCAGACTATTGAGCAGTTCTTC. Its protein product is CASSQDQTIEQFF.

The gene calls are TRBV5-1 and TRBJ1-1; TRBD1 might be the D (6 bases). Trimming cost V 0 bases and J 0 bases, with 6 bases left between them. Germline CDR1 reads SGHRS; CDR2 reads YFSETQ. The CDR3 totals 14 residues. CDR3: CASSLEGVNTEAFF. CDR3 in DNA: TGCGCCAGCAGCTTGGAGGGGGTGAACACTGAAGCTTTCTTT.

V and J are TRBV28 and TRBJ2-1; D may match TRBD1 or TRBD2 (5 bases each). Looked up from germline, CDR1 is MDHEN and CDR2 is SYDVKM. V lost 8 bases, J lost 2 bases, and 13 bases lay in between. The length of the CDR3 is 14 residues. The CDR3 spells CASFGTLPYNEQFF. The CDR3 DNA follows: TGTGCCAGCTTCGGGACCCTGCCCTACAATGAGCAGTTCTTC.

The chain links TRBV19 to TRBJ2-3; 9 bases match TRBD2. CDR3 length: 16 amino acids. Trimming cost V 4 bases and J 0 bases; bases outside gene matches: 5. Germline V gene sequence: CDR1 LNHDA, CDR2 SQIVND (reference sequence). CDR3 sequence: CASSTGLATSTDTQYF. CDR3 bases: TGTGCCAGTAGTACCGGACTAGCGACGAGCACAGATACGCAGTATTTT.

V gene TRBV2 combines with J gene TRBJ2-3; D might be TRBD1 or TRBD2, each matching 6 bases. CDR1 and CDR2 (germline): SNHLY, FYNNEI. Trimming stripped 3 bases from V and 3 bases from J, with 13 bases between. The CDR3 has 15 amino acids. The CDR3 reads CASSDPGDWTDTQYF. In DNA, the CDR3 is TGTGCCAGCAGTGATCCAGGGGACTGGACAGATACGCAGTATTTT. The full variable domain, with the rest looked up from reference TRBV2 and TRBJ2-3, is EPEVTQTPSHQVTQMGQEVILRCVPISNHLYFYWYRQILGQKVEFLVSFYNNEISEKSEIFDDQFSVERPDGSNFTLKIRSTKLEDSAMYFCASSDPGDWTDTQYFGPGTRLTVL.